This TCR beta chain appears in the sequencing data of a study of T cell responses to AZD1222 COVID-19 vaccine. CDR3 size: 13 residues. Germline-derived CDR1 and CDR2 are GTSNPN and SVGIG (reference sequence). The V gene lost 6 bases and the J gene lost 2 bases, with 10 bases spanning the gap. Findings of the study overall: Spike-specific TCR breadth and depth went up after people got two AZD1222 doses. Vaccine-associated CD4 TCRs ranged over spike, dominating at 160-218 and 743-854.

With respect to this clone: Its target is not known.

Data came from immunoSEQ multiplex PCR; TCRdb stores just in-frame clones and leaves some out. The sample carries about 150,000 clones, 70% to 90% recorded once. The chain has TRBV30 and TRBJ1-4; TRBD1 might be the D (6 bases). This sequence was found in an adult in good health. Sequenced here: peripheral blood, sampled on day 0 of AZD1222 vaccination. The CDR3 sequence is CACRRGTNEKLFF. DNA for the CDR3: TGTGCCTGTAGGAGGGGGACTAATGAAAAACTGTTTTTT.